Listed here are 21 T cell receptor beta chains from one sample, sequenced in a study of T cell responses to AZD1222 COVID-19 vaccine. Clones were read by immunoSEQ multiplex PCR, and TCRdb kept only the in-frame ones, dropping some. The sample shows approximately 110,000 clones, about nine tenths of them seen only once. Material: peripheral blood, obtained on day 0 of AZD1222 vaccination. The receptors shown here come from an adult in good health.

This clone was seen a single time. The chain combines TRBV7-2 with TRBJ2-3, with D unclear. Trimming removed 1 base from V and 3 bases from J, with 11 bases in between. The germline V gene has CDR1 SGHTA and CDR2 FQGNSA. This CDR3 is 15 amino acids long. CDR3 DNA sequence: TGTGCCAGCAGCTTAGGGGCGTCTACAACAGATACGCAGTATTTT. Translated, it gives CASSLGASTTDTQYF.

The chain has TRBV15 and TRBJ2-5, with 9 positions matching TRBD2. This CDR3 has 17 amino acids. The ends lost 0 bases at V and 5 bases at J; junction bases unmatched: 10. Germline lookup yields CDR1 LNHNV and CDR2 YYDKDF (reference sequence). The CDR3 DNA reads as TGTGCCACCAGCAGAGATGGGTCGCGGGGGGGTAGGGAGACCCAGTACTTC. It translates to CATSRDGSRGGRETQYF.

The rearrangement uses TRBV5-8 and TRBJ1-5; TRBD1 agrees at 7 bases. Germline-derived CDR1 and CDR2 are SGHTS and YDEGEE. The CDR3 runs 15 residues. Losses at the gene ends were 3 bases for V and 6 bases for J; bases not matched to a gene: 9. CDR3: CASSWGQGGGQPQHF. The CDR3, as DNA: TGTGCCAGCAGCTGGGGTCAGGGGGGCGGTCAGCCCCAGCATTTT.

The chain couples TRBV19 to TRBJ1-5; TRBD1 matches at 8 bases. Germline CDR1 reads LNHDA; CDR2 reads SQIVND (reference sequence). The CDR3 runs to 12 residues. The V and J ends lost 9 bases and 16 bases, in that order; junction bases with no gene match: 14. CDR3 coding DNA: TGTGCCAGCTTCAACAGACAGGGGCCTGCCCATTTT. Translated: CASFNRQGPAHF.

Here the CDR3 DNA reads TGCAGCGGAGGAACAGATACGCAGTATTTT. This codes for CSGGTDTQYF. The chain carries TRBV29-1 and TRBJ2-3; D gene ambiguous. CDR1 and CDR2 from the germline V gene are SQVTM and ANQGSEA. This CDR3 is built from 10 residues. V was trimmed by 7 bases and J by 3 bases, leaving 5 bases between them.

The chain employs TRBV7-2 and TRBJ1-6; no definite D call. The length of the CDR3 is 15 residues. With 4 bases removed from V and 7 bases from J, the gap between germline ends came to 14 bases. Germline CDR1 is SGHTA and CDR2 is FQGNSA. The CDR3 DNA is TGTGCCAGCAGCTACTATCGACACCAGAATTCACCCCTCCACTTT. It translates to CASSYYRHQNSPLHF.

CDR3 amino acids: CASSPQDSTYEQYF. CDR3 coding DNA: TGTGCCAGCTCACCCCAGGACAGTACCTACGAGCAGTACTTC. The chain has TRBV18 and TRBJ2-7; D may be TRBD1 (6 bases). Germline lookup yields CDR1 KGHSH and CDR2 LQKENI. Trimming shortened V by 3 bases and J by 2 bases, and 11 bases separated the two germline ends. CDR3 length: 14 residues.

The V gene is TRBV20-1, the J gene TRBJ1-3; D gene ambiguous. In germline, CDR1 is DFQATT, CDR2 SNEGSKA (reference sequence). The CDR3 totals 12 residues. V was pared by 3 bases and J by 3 bases, with 6 bases between. CDR3 loop: CSASPDGNTIYF. The DNA of the CDR3 is TGCAGTGCTAGTCCGGATGGAAACACCATATATTTT.

The chain is built from TRBV19 and TRBJ2-7; TRBD1 aligns across 8 bases. Trimming removed 0 bases from V and 6 bases from J; junction bases left unmatched: 19. This CDR3 is built from 19 residues. From germline, CDR1 is LNHDA and CDR2 SQIVND (reference sequence). As DNA, the CDR3 is TGTGCCAGTAGTATAGAATTCGGTGGACAGGGAATAATAATTGGCGAGCAGTACTTC. It yields the protein CASSIEFGGQGIIIGEQYF.

In DNA, the CDR3 is TGTGCCAGCTCCCTCGGGACTCCCGACCGGGGTGAGCAGTTCTTC. This translates into CASSLGTPDRGEQFF. The V and J genes are TRBV18 and TRBJ2-1; a weak D match, TRBD2 (6 bases). CDR3 length equals 15 residues. V lost 6 bases and J lost 9, with 21 bases in between. Germline values: CDR1 KGHSH, CDR2 LQKENI. Together with reference TRBV18 and TRBJ2-1, the CDR3 gives the full variable domain: NAGVMQNPRHLVRRRGQEARLRCSPMKGHSHVYWYRQLPEEGLKFMVYLQKENIIDESGMPKERFSAEFPKEGPSILRIQQVVRGDSAAYFCASSLGTPDRGEQFFGPGTRLTVL.

V gene TRBV6-5 combines with J gene TRBJ1-5, with D maybe TRBD1 (5 bases). Germline CDR1 and CDR2: MNHEY and SVGAGI. V was clipped by 6 bases and J by 6 bases, with 9 bases between them. The CDR3 has 12 amino acids. The CDR3 loop is CASRGEVQPQHF. Here the CDR3 DNA reads TGTGCCAGCAGGGGGGAGGTTCAGCCCCAGCATTTT.

J is TRBJ1-1 and V is TRBV27; D unresolved. Germline assignment: CDR1 MNHEY and CDR2 SMNVEV (reference sequence). This CDR3 has 12 amino acids. V was pared by 8 bases and J by 2 bases, with 9 bases between. The CDR3 nucleotides read TGTGCCAGCTCAGCGGTCAACACTGAAGCTTTCTTT. Protein sequence: CASSAVNTEAFF.

The genes are TRBV5-1 and TRBJ1-1, with D possibly TRBD1 on 6 matching bases. This CDR3 comprises 17 residues. Trimming left V 4 bases short and J 1 base short, with 20 bases between. Per germline, CDR1 SGHRS and CDR2 YFSETQ. The CDR3 protein is CASSPSFRTAKNTEAFF. CDR3 nucleotide sequence: TGCGCCAGCAGCCCTAGTTTTCGGACAGCCAAGAACACTGAAGCTTTCTTT.

The chain combines TRBV5-5 with TRBJ1-1; D remains ambiguous. This CDR3 has 12 amino acids. With 6 bases removed from V and 4 bases from J, the gap between germline ends came to 10 bases. Germline V gene data show CDR1 as SGHKS and CDR2 as YYEKEE (reference sequence). The CDR3, as DNA: TGTGCCAGCAACCAGCCGGGCACTGAAGCTTTCTTT. Encoded protein: CASNQPGTEAFF.

The V call is TRBV18, the J call TRBJ2-1; TRBD2 matches 9 bases. V was clipped by 6 bases and J by 0 bases; unmatched bases: 6. The CDR3 sequence is 16 residues long. The V gene's germline CDR1 is KGHSH and CDR2 LQKENI. The CDR3 nucleotides are TGTGCCAGCTCCCCGGATAGCGGGGGCTCCTACAATGAGCAGTTCTTC. Residues: CASSPDSGGSYNEQFF.

The chain couples TRBV6-5 to TRBJ1-1, with D tentatively TRBD1 (5 bases). V was trimmed by 6 bases and J by 4 bases, leaving 9 bases between them. In germline, CDR1 is MNHEY, CDR2 SVGAGI. The CDR3 length is 12 residues. CDR3 sequence (DNA): TGTGCCAGCAGCGGGGGGGGCACTGAAGCTTTCTTT. The encoded protein is CASSGGGTEAFF.

V usage is TRBV7-8 and J usage is TRBJ2-5, with a weak D call TRBD1 (5 bases). CDR3 length equals 15 residues. Germline values: CDR1 SGHVS, CDR2 FQNEAQ. The ends were cut back, 5 bases at V and 5 bases at J, with 18 bases in the middle. CDR3 sequence reads: CASSLRSGIGETQYF. The CDR3 coding sequence is TGTGCCAGCAGCCTTAGGTCAGGGATTGGGGAGACCCAGTACTTC.

The J gene is TRBJ2-7, the V gene TRBV18; D remains unclear. Germline V gene sequence: CDR1 KGHSH, CDR2 LQKENI. The V end lost 0 bases, the J end lost 2 bases, and 5 bases lay between the germline ends. The CDR3 runs to 13 residues. For the CDR3, the DNA is TGTGCCAGCTCACCACCGGGTACCTACGAGCAGTACTTC. This sequence encodes CASSPPGTYEQYF.

The chain is built from TRBV7-3 and TRBJ2-3; no clear D gene. CDR1 and CDR2 (germline): SGHTA, FQGTGA. CDR3 length: 15 residues. Trimming pared 5 bases from V and 2 bases from J, leaving 14 bases between. The CDR3 loop reads CASSPEGYNTDTQYF. CDR3 bases: TGTGCCAGCAGCCCTGAAGGCTATAACACAGATACGCAGTATTTT. Full variable domain (outside the CDR3, taken from reference TRBV7-3 and TRBJ2-3): GAGVSQTPSNKVTEKGKYVELRCDPISGHTALYWYRQSLGQGPEFLIYFQGTGAADDSGLPNDRFFAVRPEGSVSTLKIQRTERGDSAVYLCASSPEGYNTDTQYFGPGTRLTVL.

The chain combines TRBV27 with TRBJ2-4, with TRBD1 matching 10 bases. Looked up from germline, CDR1 is MNHEY and CDR2 is SMNVEV (reference sequence). The CDR3 length is 15 residues. The V and J ends lost 3 bases and 7 bases, in that order; junction bases with no gene match: 6. The DNA for the CDR3 is TGTGCCAGCAGTTTCGGACAGGGGGTTGGGAACATTCAGTACTTC. Translation gives CASSFGQGVGNIQYF.

The V call is TRBV19, the J call TRBJ2-1; D may be TRBD1 (5 bases). The CDR3 spans 15 residues. V was pared by 4 bases and J by 0 bases, with 10 bases between. The germline gives CDR1 LNHDA, CDR2 SQIVND (reference sequence). The CDR3 loop reads CASSTQGISYNEQFF. CDR3 DNA sequence: TGTGCCAGTAGTACCCAGGGAATCTCCTACAATGAGCAGTTCTTC.